This passage covers 9 T cell receptor beta chains from one sample sequenced in a study of cytomegalovirus exposure and HLA in healthy donors. The PCR had 60 Vbeta and 13 Jbeta primers. The table came from immunoSEQ multiplex PCR; TCRdb's copy has only in-frame clones and leaves some out. The sample consists of roughly 170,000 clones, roughly 80% of them appearing once. Sequencing used PBMCs. The receptors were sampled from a man between 25 and 39 years old in good health and CMV-seropositive.

V gene TRBV30 combines with J gene TRBJ2-1; 10 bases fit TRBD2. Unmatched junction bases numbered 4, after V lost 4 bases and J lost 4 bases. Germline V gives CDR1 GTSNPN, CDR2 SVGIG (reference sequence). The length of the CDR3 is 14 residues. The chain's CDR3 is CAWTGTSAYNEQFF. For the CDR3, the DNA is TGTGCCTGGACCGGGACTAGCGCATACAATGAGCAGTTCTTC.

A note on this clone: The same CDR3 can be traced to other DNA sequences in this sample. The rearrangement uses TRBV7-9 and TRBJ2-7; D unclear. V lost 5 bases and J lost 3, with 8 bases in between. This CDR3 has 12 residues. The germline V gene has CDR1 SEHNR and CDR2 FQNEAQ (reference sequence). CDR3 protein: CASSPTGYEQYF. CDR3 in DNA: TGTGCCAGCAGCCCTACGGGCTACGAGCAGTACTTC.

This clone was detected a few times. The V gene is TRBV6-5, the J gene TRBJ2-7, with D perhaps matching TRBD1 (6 bases). Germline V lookup: CDR1 MNHEY, CDR2 SVGAGI. This CDR3 comprises 14 residues. With 6 bases removed from V and 2 bases from J, the gap between germline ends came to 14 bases. CDR3 coding DNA: TGTGCCAGCAGCCTACAGGGATCGCCCTACGAGCAGTACTTC. This encodes CASSLQGSPYEQYF.

The chain combines TRBV27 with TRBJ2-4, with 8 nucleotides matching TRBD1. CDR1 and CDR2 from the germline V gene are MNHEY and SMNVEV (reference sequence). V shed 9 bases, J shed 0 bases, and the junction held 10 bases outside the gene matches. The CDR3 is 16 residues long. The CDR3 is CARPGQEVLAKNIQYF. The CDR3 nucleotides read TGTGCCAGGCCGGGACAGGAGGTTCTAGCCAAAAACATTCAGTACTTC.

The chain carries TRBV6-4 and TRBJ2-3; 8 bases fit TRBD2. CDR3 length: 16 residues. The V gene's germline CDR1 is MRHNA and CDR2 SNTAGT. J lost 0 bases, V lost 3 bases, and 5 bases had no gene match. CDR3 sequence (DNA): TGTGCCAGCAGTGAAGGAGCGGGGGTTAGCACAGATACGCAGTATTTT. Protein product: CASSEGAGVSTDTQYF.

The chain has TRBV21-1 and TRBJ2-7; TRBD2, the table's D call, lacks a check against the DNA. TRBV21-1 is labeled a pseudogene. The CDR3 extends over 16 amino acids. This chain's CDR3 is CASSKVEGLATYEQYF. The CDR3 DNA sequence: TGTGCCAGCAGCAAAGTTGAGGGACTAGCGACCTACGAGCAGTACTTC.

The chain recombines TRBV18 with TRBJ2-7; 9 bases agree with TRBD1. The CDR3 has 14 amino acids. Trimming at V came to 2 bases and at J to 5 bases, leaving 4 bases not matched to a gene. CDR1 KGHSH and CDR2 LQKENI come from the germline V gene. The CDR3 is CASSPWDREHEQYF. In DNA, the CDR3 is TGTGCCAGCTCACCATGGGACAGGGAACACGAGCAGTACTTC.

This clone is a singleton in its sample. V and J are TRBV29-1 and TRBJ2-5; TRBD2 aligns across 8 bases. Per the germline V gene, CDR1 is SQVTM and CDR2 is ANQGSEA. Losses at the gene ends were 4 bases for V and 2 bases for J; bases not matched to a gene: 6. The CDR3 extends over 14 amino acids. In DNA, the CDR3 is TGCAGCGTTGCGTCTAGCGGGCTACAAGAGACCCAGTACTTC. Its translation is CSVASSGLQETQYF.

This chain uses TRBV5-1 with TRBJ1-2; TRBD1 matches 7 bases. Per germline, CDR1 SGHRS and CDR2 YFSETQ. The CDR3 has 15 residues. V dropped 4 bases and J dropped 5; count of bases not matched to a gene: 11. In DNA form, the CDR3 reads TGCGCCAGCAGCACCCTAGCCGGGACAGATTATGGCTACACCTTC. Its translation is CASSTLAGTDYGYTF.